The clone carrying this T cell receptor (beta chain) was seen a handful of times. CDR3 length equals 14 residues. V lost 3 bases and J lost 6; bases outside the gene matches: 6. Germline V gene lookup returns CDR1 SGHTA and CDR2 FQGNSA. The data belong to a study of blood T cell repertoires in COVID-19. Whole-study context: Samples of COVID-19 (acute and convalescent) were obtained from the United States, Italy and Spain.

The authors' processing: Estimation of nucleated cell counts relied on the amplification of reference gene primers. The table came from immunoSEQ multiplex PCR; TCRdb's copy has only in-frame clones and leaves some out. V, J and clone size are taken as reported in that table, and D and trimming were inferred from the DNA itself. The table records under 250,000 clones, around 82% of them present only once. The source material was peripheral blood. This chain connects TRBV7-2 to TRBJ1-2; TRBD1 aligns across 8 bases. The receptor comes from a man aged 40-55 years with active or convalescent COVID-19. The CDR3, as DNA: TGTGCCAGCAGCTTGACAGGGGTAGAGCATGGCTACACCTTC. Its translation: CASSLTGVEHGYTF.